The entry below gives a single TCR beta chain sequence along with its context. This entry comes from a study of blood T cell repertoires in COVID-19. Across the whole study: Donors in the United States, Italy and Spain gave samples during acute or convalescent COVID-19.

Sequenced by immunoSEQ multiplex PCR; TCRdb stores in-frame clones only, minus some. Of fewer than 350,000 clones in the sample, 85% were seen once. V shed 10 bases, J shed 6 bases, and the junction held 10 bases outside the gene matches. The CDR3 totals 13 residues. Material for sequencing was PBMCs or T cells enriched from blood (not recorded which). This chain connects TRBV12-3 or TRBV12-4 to TRBJ2-7; the match to TRBD1 covers 9 bases. This sequence was found in a woman aged 45-59 years who had recovered from COVID-19. Written as DNA, the CDR3 is TGTGCCACCGCAAGGACAGGGGAATTCGAGCAGTACTTC. It yields the protein CATARTGEFEQYF.